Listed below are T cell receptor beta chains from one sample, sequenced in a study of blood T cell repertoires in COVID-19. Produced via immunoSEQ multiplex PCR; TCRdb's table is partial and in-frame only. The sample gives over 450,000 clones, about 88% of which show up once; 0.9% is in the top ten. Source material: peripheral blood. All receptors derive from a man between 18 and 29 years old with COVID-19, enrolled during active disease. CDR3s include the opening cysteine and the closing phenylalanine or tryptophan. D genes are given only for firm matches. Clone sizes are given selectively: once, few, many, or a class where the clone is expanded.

CDR3 protein: CASSDRGKNQPQHF
CDR3 DNA: TGCGCCAGCAGTGACAGGGGGAAGAATCAGCCCCAGCATTTT
V gene: TRBV10-1
D gene: TRBD1
J gene: TRBJ1-5
clone size: NA

CDR3 protein: CASSLGPSGDHAEAFF
CDR3 DNA: TGTGCCAGCAGCTTAGGACCTTCGGGGGATCACGCTGAAGCTTTCTTT
V gene: TRBV7-9
D gene: NA
J gene: TRBJ1-1
clone size: NA

CDR3 protein: CASSQDLIADLAETQYF
CDR3 DNA: TGTGCCAGCAGCCAAGATTTAATAGCCGATCTTGCCGAGACCCAGTACTTC
V gene: TRBV4-2
D gene: NA
J gene: TRBJ2-5
clone size: NA

CDR3 protein: CATSRVLRDNYGYTF
CDR3 DNA: TGTGCCACCAGCAGAGTATTGAGGGATAACTATGGCTACACCTTC
V gene: TRBV15
D gene: NA
J gene: TRBJ1-2
clone size: NA

CDR3 protein: CASSEDQGDESYNSPLHF
CDR3 DNA: TGTGCCAGCAGTGAAGATCAGGGCGACGAGTCCTATAATTCACCCCTCCACTTT
V gene: TRBV6-1
D gene: NA
J gene: TRBJ1-6
clone size: NA

CDR3 protein: CASSLDTGGAYEQYF
CDR3 DNA: TGCGCCAGCAGCTTGGATACGGGAGGGGCCTACGAGCAGTACTTC
V gene: TRBV5-1
D gene: TRBD2
J gene: TRBJ2-7
clone size: NA

CDR3 protein: CASSRAGVGEQFF
CDR3 DNA: TGTGCCAGCAGTAGAGCGGGAGTGGGTGAGCAGTTCTTC
V gene: TRBV2
D gene: TRBD2
J gene: TRBJ2-1
clone size: NA

CDR3 protein: CASSLDSSNEKLFF
CDR3 DNA: TGTGCCAGCAGCTTAGACTCGAGTAATGAAAAACTGTTTTTT
V gene: TRBV13
D gene: NA
J gene: TRBJ1-4
clone size: NA

CDR3 protein: CASPLTAYEQYF
CDR3 DNA: TGTGCCAGCCCCCTGACAGCCTACGAGCAGTACTTC
V gene: TRBV25-1
D gene: NA
J gene: TRBJ2-7
clone size: NA

CDR3 protein: CASSLQRDSQKADTQYF
CDR3 DNA: TGCGCCAGCAGCCTTCAGCGGGACTCGCAAAAGGCGGATACGCAGTATTTT
V gene: TRBV5-1
D gene: TRBD2
J gene: TRBJ2-3
clone size: once

CDR3 protein: CASSPTDSPHEQYF
CDR3 DNA: TGTGCCAGTAGTCCGACAGATTCCCCCCACGAGCAGTACTTC
V gene: TRBV19
D gene: NA
J gene: TRBJ2-7
clone size: NA

CDR3 protein: CASSRWTGSQAFF
CDR3 DNA: TGTGCCAGCAGCCGCTGGACAGGGAGTCAAGCTTTCTTT
V gene: TRBV5-6
D gene: TRBD1
J gene: TRBJ1-1
clone size: NA

CDR3 protein: CASSFIPRVNDEQFF
CDR3 DNA: TGTGCCAGCAGTTTCATTCCTAGAGTCAACGATGAGCAGTTCTTC
V gene: TRBV28
D gene: NA
J gene: TRBJ2-1
clone size: NA

CDR3 protein: CASSRDNEQFF
CDR3 DNA: TGTGCCAGCAGTCGAGACAATGAGCAGTTCTTC
V gene: TRBV7-2
D gene: NA
J gene: TRBJ2-1
clone size: NA

CDR3 protein: CASSNDWGGGTDTQYF
CDR3 DNA: TGTGCCAGCAGTAACGACTGGGGCGGGGGCACAGATACGCAGTATTTT
V gene: TRBV28
D gene: NA
J gene: TRBJ2-3
clone size: NA

CDR3 protein: CASSLGPSGSRKTQYF
CDR3 DNA: TGTGCCAGCAGCTTAGGGCCTAGCGGGAGCAGAAAGACCCAGTACTTC
V gene: TRBV11-3
D gene: TRBD2
J gene: TRBJ2-5
clone size: NA

CDR3 protein: CASSLGEGVGGYGYTF
CDR3 DNA: TGTGCCAGCAGCTTAGGAGAGGGAGTCGGGGGCTATGGCTACACCTTC
V gene: TRBV7-9
D gene: NA
J gene: TRBJ1-2
clone size: NA

CDR3 protein: CASSFDIGGYTEAFF
CDR3 DNA: TGTGCCAGCAGCTTTGACATAGGAGGGTACACTGAAGCTTTCTTT
V gene: TRBV5-5
D gene: NA
J gene: TRBJ1-1
clone size: NA

CDR3 protein: CASSLEGTSTDTQYF
CDR3 DNA: TGCGCCAGCAGCCTGGAAGGGACTAGCACAGATACGCAGTATTTT
V gene: TRBV5-1
D gene: NA
J gene: TRBJ2-3
clone size: NA

CDR3 protein: CASSPGLAGGKLTDTQYF
CDR3 DNA: TGCGCCAGCAGCCCGGGTCTAGCGGGGGGAAAACTCACAGATACGCAGTATTTT
V gene: TRBV5-1
D gene: TRBD2
J gene: TRBJ2-3
clone size: NA

CDR3 protein: CASSLGTGRTSSSGNTIYF
CDR3 DNA: TGTGCCAGCAGCTTAGGGACAGGTCGAACGTCCTCCTCTGGAAACACCATATATTTT
V gene: TRBV7-9
D gene: TRBD1
J gene: TRBJ1-3
clone size: NA

CDR3 protein: CASSEWDSISGNTIYF
CDR3 DNA: TGTGCCAGCAGCGAATGGGACAGCATCTCTGGAAACACCATATATTTT
V gene: TRBV25-1
D gene: TRBD1
J gene: TRBJ1-3
clone size: NA

CDR3 protein: CAISPSGDYNEQFF
CDR3 DNA: TGTGCCATCAGCCCTAGCGGAGATTACAATGAGCAGTTCTTC
V gene: TRBV10-3
D gene: TRBD2
J gene: TRBJ2-1
clone size: NA

CDR3 protein: CASSRTSGAYEQYF
CDR3 DNA: TGTGCCAGCAGTAGGACTAGCGGTGCCTACGAGCAGTACTTC
V gene: TRBV6-5
D gene: TRBD2
J gene: TRBJ2-7
clone size: NA

CDR3 protein: CASRKGASGGVANEQFF
CDR3 DNA: TGTGCCAGCAGAAAGGGGGCTAGCGGGGGGGTAGCCAATGAGCAGTTCTTC
V gene: TRBV27
D gene: TRBD2
J gene: TRBJ2-1
clone size: NA

CDR3 protein: CASTLSTGSNYGYTF
CDR3 DNA: TGTGCCAGCACTCTGTCCACAGGGTCTAACTATGGCTACACCTTC
V gene: TRBV6-5
D gene: NA
J gene: TRBJ1-2
clone size: NA

CDR3 protein: CASSYGSGRSGEQFF
CDR3 DNA: TGTGCCAGCAGTTACGGAAGCGGGAGGTCAGGTGAGCAGTTCTTC
V gene: TRBV6-5
D gene: TRBD2
J gene: TRBJ2-1
clone size: NA

CDR3 protein: CADSAGGASYNEQFF
CDR3 DNA: TGTGCCGACTCCGCGGGGGGTGCCTCCTACAATGAGCAGTTCTTC
V gene: TRBV7-9
D gene: TRBD2
J gene: TRBJ2-1
clone size: NA

CDR3 protein: CASSRDSSYEQYF
CDR3 DNA: TGTGCCAGCTCACGGGACAGCTCCTACGAGCAGTACTTC
V gene: TRBV18
D gene: TRBD1
J gene: TRBJ2-7
clone size: few